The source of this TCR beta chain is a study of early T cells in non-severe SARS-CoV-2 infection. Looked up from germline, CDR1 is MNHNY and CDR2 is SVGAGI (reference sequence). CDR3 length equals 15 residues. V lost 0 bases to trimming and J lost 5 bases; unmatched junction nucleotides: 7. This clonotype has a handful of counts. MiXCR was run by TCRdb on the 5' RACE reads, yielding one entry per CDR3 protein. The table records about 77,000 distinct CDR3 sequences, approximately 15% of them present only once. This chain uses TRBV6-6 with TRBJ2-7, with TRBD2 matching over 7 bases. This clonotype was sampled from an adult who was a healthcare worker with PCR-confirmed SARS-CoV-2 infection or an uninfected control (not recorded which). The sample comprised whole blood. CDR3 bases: TGTGCCAGCAGTTACTCGGCGGGGGTAAGCCACGAGCAGTACTTC. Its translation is CASSYSAGVSHEQYF.